This passage covers 5 T cell receptor beta chains from one sample sequenced in a study of blood T cell repertoires in COVID-19. Measured with immunoSEQ multiplex PCR; TCRdb has only the in-frame clones, and not every one. The table records about 440,000 clones, nearly 90% of them present only once. Sequencing was done on a sample of PBMCs or T cells enriched from blood (not recorded which). The receptors were sampled from a woman younger than 30 with acute COVID-19.

V and J are TRBV27 and TRBJ2-1, with 10 positions matching TRBD2. CDR3 length equals 16 residues. V was clipped by 7 bases and J by 0 bases; unmatched bases: 6. CDR1 and CDR2 from the germline V gene are MNHEY and SMNVEV (reference sequence). The CDR3 nucleotides read TGTGCCAGCAAATCTAGCGGGGGAAGCTCCTACAATGAGCAGTTCTTC. Translating it yields CASKSSGGSSYNEQFF.

The chain recombines TRBV9 with TRBJ2-2; TRBD2 matches 10 bases. The CDR3 has 16 amino acids. J gave up 1 base and V 4 bases, and 4 bases lay outside the gene matches. The germline V gene encodes CDR1 SGDLS and CDR2 YYNGEE. CDR3 nucleotides: TGTGCCAGCAGCCCTCGACTAGCGGGGAACACCGGGGAGCTGTTTTTT. Protein sequence: CASSPRLAGNTGELFF.

This chain joins TRBV5-6 and TRBJ2-2; 11 bases are shared with TRBD2. The V segment lost 4 bases and the J segment 4 bases; nucleotides outside the gene matches: 12. CDR1 and CDR2 (germline): SGHDT, YYEEEE. This CDR3 contains 18 residues. The CDR3 here is CASSPGKLAGVVTGELFF. DNA of the CDR3: TGTGCCAGCAGCCCAGGAAAACTAGCGGGAGTTGTCACCGGGGAGCTGTTTTTT.

The J gene is TRBJ1-5, the V gene TRBV4-1; TRBD1 matches 8 bases. CDR1 is MGHRA and CDR2 is YSYEKL in the germline V gene. The CDR3 is 15 amino acids. J lost 7 bases, V lost 3 bases, and 8 bases had no gene match. The CDR3 bases are TGCGCCAGCAGCCAGCCCGGGACAGGTTCCCAGCCCCAGCATTTT. Protein sequence: CASSQPGTGSQPQHF.

The chain employs TRBV28 and TRBJ1-4; D unclear. Trimming took off 5 bases at V and 0 bases at J, with 4 bases between the two ends. CDR3 size: 13 residues. In germline, CDR1 is MDHEN, CDR2 SYDVKM. The CDR3 bases are TGTGCCAGCAGTCCAGCAACTAATGAAAAACTGTTTTTT. Translated, it gives CASSPATNEKLFF.